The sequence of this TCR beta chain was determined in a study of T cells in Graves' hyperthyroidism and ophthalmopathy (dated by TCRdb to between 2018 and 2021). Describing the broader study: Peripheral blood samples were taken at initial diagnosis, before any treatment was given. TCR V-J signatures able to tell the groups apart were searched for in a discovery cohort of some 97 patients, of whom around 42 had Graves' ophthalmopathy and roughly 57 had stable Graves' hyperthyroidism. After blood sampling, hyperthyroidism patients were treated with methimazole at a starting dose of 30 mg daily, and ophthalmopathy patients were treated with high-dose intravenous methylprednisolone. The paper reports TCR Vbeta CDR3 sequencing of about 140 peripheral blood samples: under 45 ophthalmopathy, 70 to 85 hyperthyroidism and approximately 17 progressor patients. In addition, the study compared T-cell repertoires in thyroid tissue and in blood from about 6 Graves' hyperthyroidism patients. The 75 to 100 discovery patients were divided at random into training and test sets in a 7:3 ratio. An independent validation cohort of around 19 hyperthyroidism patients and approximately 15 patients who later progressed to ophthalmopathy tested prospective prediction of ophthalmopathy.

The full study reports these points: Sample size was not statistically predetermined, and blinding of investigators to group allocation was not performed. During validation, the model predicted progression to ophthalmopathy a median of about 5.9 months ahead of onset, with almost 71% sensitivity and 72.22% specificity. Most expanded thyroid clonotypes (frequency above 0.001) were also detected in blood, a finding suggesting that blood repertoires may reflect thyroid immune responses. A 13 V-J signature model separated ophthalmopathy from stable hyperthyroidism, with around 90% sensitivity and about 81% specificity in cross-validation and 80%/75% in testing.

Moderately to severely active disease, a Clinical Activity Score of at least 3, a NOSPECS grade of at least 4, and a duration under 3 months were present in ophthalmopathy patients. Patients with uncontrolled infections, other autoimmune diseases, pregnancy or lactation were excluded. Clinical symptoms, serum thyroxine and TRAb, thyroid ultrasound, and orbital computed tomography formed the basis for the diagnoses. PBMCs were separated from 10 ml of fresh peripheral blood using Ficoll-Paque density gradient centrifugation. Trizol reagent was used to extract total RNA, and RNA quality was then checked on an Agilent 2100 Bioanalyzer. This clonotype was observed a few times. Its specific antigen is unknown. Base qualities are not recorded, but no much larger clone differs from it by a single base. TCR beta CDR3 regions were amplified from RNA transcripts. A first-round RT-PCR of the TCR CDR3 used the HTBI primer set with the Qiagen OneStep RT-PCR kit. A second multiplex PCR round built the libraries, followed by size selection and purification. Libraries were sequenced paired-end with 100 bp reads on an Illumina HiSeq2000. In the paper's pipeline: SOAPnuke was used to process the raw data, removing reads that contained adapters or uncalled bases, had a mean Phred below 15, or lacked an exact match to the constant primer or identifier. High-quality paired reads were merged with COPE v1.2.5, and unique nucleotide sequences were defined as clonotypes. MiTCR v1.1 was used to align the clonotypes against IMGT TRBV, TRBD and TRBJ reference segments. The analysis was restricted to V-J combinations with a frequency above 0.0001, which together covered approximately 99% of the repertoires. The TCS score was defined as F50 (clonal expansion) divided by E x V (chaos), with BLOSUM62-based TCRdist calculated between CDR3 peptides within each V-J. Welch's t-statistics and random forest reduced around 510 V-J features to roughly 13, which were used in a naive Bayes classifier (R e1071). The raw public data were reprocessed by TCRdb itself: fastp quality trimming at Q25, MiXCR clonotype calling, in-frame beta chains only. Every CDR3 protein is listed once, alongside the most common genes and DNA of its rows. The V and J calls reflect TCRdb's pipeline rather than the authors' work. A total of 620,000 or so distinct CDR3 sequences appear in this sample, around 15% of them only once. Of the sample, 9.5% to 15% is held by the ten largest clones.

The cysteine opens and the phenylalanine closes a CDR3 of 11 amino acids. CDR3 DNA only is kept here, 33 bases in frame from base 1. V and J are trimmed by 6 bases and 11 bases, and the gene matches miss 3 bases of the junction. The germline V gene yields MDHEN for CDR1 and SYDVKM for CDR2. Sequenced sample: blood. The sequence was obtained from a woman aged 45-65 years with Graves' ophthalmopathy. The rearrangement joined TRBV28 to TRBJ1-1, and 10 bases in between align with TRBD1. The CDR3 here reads CASRGQGVAFF. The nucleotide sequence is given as TGTGCCAGCAGAGGACAGGGGGTCGCTTTCTTT.